The next 20 T cell receptor beta chains were all read from a single sample in a study of tumor-infiltrating lymphocytes in primary liver carcinoma. Unsorted whole blood supplied the RNA, and germline DNA was extracted too. A constant-region primer served to make TCR beta cDNA from around 500 ng total RNA. ARM-PCR, slightly modified, supplied the TCR beta libraries through three nested multiplex PCR rounds. Amplification in the first two PCR rounds was performed using TRBV1-TRBV30 forward primers and a C-beta reverse primer for approximately 10 cycles each. TCRdb re-called the multiplex PCR reads with MiXCR, one entry per CDR3 protein. The sample lists about 320,000 distinct CDR3 sequences, about 60% seen once, with approximately 9% in the top ten. Sequencing was done on a sample of peripheral blood. The receptors stem from a man aged 40-49 years with primary liver carcinoma and hepatitis B virus infection.

Comment on this clonotype: With a much larger clone just one base away, this may be a read error. The chain uses TRBV4-3 and TRBJ1-2, with D possibly being TRBD1 (6 bases). CDR1 and CDR2 (germline): LGHNA, YSLEER. This CDR3 has 13 amino acids. V was pared by 0 bases and J by 8 bases, with 10 bases between. The CDR3, as DNA: TGCGCCAGCAGCCAAGAAGGGGGAGGAGGCTACACCTTC. It translates to CASSQEGGGGYTF.

As to this clonotype: A much larger clone differs by one base, so this may be a read error. The J gene is TRBJ2-1, the V gene TRBV6-6; 8 bases line up with TRBD2. V gave up 7 bases and J gave up 6 bases; unmatched junction bases: 8. The CDR3 is 14 residues long. The germline V gene encodes CDR1 MNHNY and CDR2 SVGAGI (reference sequence). Written as DNA, the CDR3 is TGTGCCAGCAATGCCTCGGGACTAGTCAATGAGCAGTTCTTC. Translation: CASNASGLVNEQFF.

As to this clonotype: This could be a read error, since a much larger clone is one nucleotide away. This sequence joins TRBV29-1 and TRBJ2-1, with D maybe TRBD2 (5 bases). Germline V gene lookup returns CDR1 SQVTM and CDR2 ANQGSEA. V was pared by 8 bases and J by 4 bases, with 33 bases between. This CDR3 comprises 19 residues. CDR3 DNA sequence: TGCAGCCCCGTCGGTCCAGCGGACGCCTCGACGGGGTCTTACAATGAGCAGTTCTTC. It encodes CSPVGPADASTGSYNEQFF.

In its sample, this clonotype was seen once. This may stem from a read error, because a much larger clone lies one nucleotide away. The CDR3 sequence: CAMRPPGTGGEQYF. Written as DNA, the CDR3 is TGTGCCATGAGACCCCCCGGGACAGGGGGCGAGCAGTACTTC. The chain carries TRBV10-3 and TRBJ2-7; 11 bases are a match to TRBD1. In germline, CDR1 is ENHRY, CDR2 SYGVKD. The CDR3 spans 14 residues. J gave up 6 bases and V 9 bases, and 10 bases lay outside the gene matches.

V usage is TRBV19 and J usage is TRBJ2-1; 9 bases map to TRBD2. The CDR3 extends over 16 amino acids. Per the germline V gene, CDR1 is LNHDA and CDR2 is SQIVND (reference sequence). Losses at the gene ends were 3 bases for V and 1 base for J; bases not matched to a gene: 4. The CDR3 sequence is CASSISGRRSYNEQFF. The CDR3 nucleotides read TGTGCCAGTAGTATTAGCGGGAGACGGTCCTACAATGAGCAGTTCTTC.

This clonotype was recorded only once. Mismatch with germline at one junction end may stem from a read error. This chain connects TRBV30 to TRBJ2-7; D assignment may be TRBD1 or TRBD2 (5 bases each). The CDR3 is made up of 14 amino acids. Germline CDR1 and CDR2: GTSNPN and SVGIG (reference sequence). The CDR3 reads CAWSAGDGTYKQYF. The CDR3, as DNA: TGTGCCTGGAGTGCCGGGGACGGGACCTACAAGCAGTACTTC.

This clonotype was seen only a few times. A much larger clone lies one base from this, so it may be a read error. This chain links TRBV11-2 with TRBJ2-7; no clear D gene. The germline V gene has CDR1 SGHAT and CDR2 FQNNGV. The CDR3 consists of 14 residues. CDR3 coding DNA: TGTGCCAGCAGCTTAGGTGGCAGCCCCTACGAGCTGTACTTC. Translated, it gives CASSLGGSPYELYF.

This chain links TRBV7-9 with TRBJ2-1; D gene ambiguous. Between the trimmed V and J ends, which lost 4 bases and 9 bases, there was a span of 10 bases. The CDR3 totals 12 residues. CDR1 and CDR2 from the germline V gene are SEHNR and FQNEAQ (reference sequence). CDR3 region: CASSSERGEQFF. For the CDR3, the DNA is TGTGCCAGCAGCTCGGAGCGTGGTGAGCAGTTCTTC.

The chain is built from TRBV30 and TRBJ1-1; possibly TRBD1 for D (6 bases). V lost 5 bases and J lost 4, with 14 bases in between. The CDR3 totals 13 residues. The V gene's germline CDR1 is GTSNPN and CDR2 SVGIG (reference sequence). DNA for the CDR3: TGTGCCTGGGGCCAAGGGGGGCTCACTGAAGCTTTCTTT. This gives the protein CAWGQGGLTEAFF. Full variable domain (rest looked up from reference TRBV30 and TRBJ1-1): SQTIHQWPATLVQPVGSPLSLECTVEGTSNPNLYWYRQAAGRGLQLLFYSVGIGQISSEVPQNLSASRPQDRQFILSSKKLLLSDSGFYLCAWGQGGLTEAFFGQGTRLTVV.

Of note for this clonotype: The junction and the germline gene differ at one end; a read error may be behind it. The chain employs TRBV12-3 or TRBV12-4 and TRBJ1-4, with D unresolved. There are 13 residues in the CDR3. The CDR3 here is CASSLAETEKLFF. CDR3 sequence (DNA): TGTGCCAGCAGTTTGGCAGAGACTGAAAAATTGTTTTTT.

Notes on this clonotype: With a much larger clone just one base away, this may be a read error. The CDR3 DNA is TGTGCCAGCATTTGGGGAGATATGCAGTATTTT. This sequence encodes CASIWGDMQYF. This chain uses TRBV6-2 or TRBV6-3 with TRBJ2-3, with a weak D call TRBD2 (5 bases). The V gene's germline CDR1 is MNHEY and CDR2 SVGEGT. The CDR3 has 11 residues.

This clonotype was recorded at least ten times. The genes are TRBV6-2 or TRBV6-3 and TRBJ2-7; weak D call: TRBD1 (6 bases). This CDR3 is 13 amino acids long. Germline CDR1 is MNHEY and CDR2 is SVGEGT. Trimming left V 10 bases short and J 5 bases short, with 18 bases between. The CDR3 sequence is CATASGTKDEQYF. The CDR3, as DNA: TGTGCCACCGCCTCCGGGACAAAAGACGAGCAGTACTTC.

This clonotype was detected many times. The chain links TRBV5-4 to TRBJ1-4; TRBD1 agrees at 8 bases. With 4 bases clipped from V and 7 bases from J, the junction kept 9 bases outside the gene matches. Germline CDR1 and CDR2: SGHNT and YYREEE (reference sequence). This CDR3 contains 15 residues. CDR3 loop: CASSTGGRGREKLFF. CDR3 sequence (DNA): TGTGCCAGCAGCACTGGGGGCAGGGGGCGTGAAAAACTGTTTTTT.

This clonotype was recorded once. V and J are TRBV5-4 and TRBJ2-7; D uncertain. V was cut by 2 bases and J by 3 bases, with 18 bases left in between. CDR3 size: 16 residues. CDR1 and CDR2 from the germline V gene are SGHNT and YYREEE (reference sequence). CDR3 residues: CASSLRTVGALYEQYF. In nucleotides, the CDR3 is TGTGCCAGCAGCTTACGGACCGTCGGCGCCCTCTACGAGCAGTACTTC. The entire variable domain, with the rest obtained from reference TRBV5-4 and TRBJ2-7, is as follows: ETGVTQSPTHLIKTRGQQVTLRCSSQSGHNTVSWYQQALGQGPQFIFQYYREEENGRGNFPPRFSGLQFPNYSSELNVNALELDDSALYLCASSLRTVGALYEQYFGPGTRLTVT.

This clonotype occurred once. A much larger clonotype is one base distant, so this may be a read error. In DNA, the CDR3 is TGTGCCATCAGTGAGTCGGTCGCAGGGGTTGGCAATGAGCAGTTCTTC. Its protein product is CAISESVAGVGNEQFF. The chain carries TRBV10-3 and TRBJ2-1; TRBD1 might be the D (6 bases). The CDR3 is 16 amino acids. V was cut by 0 bases and J by 6 bases, with 15 bases left in between. The germline V gene has CDR1 ENHRY and CDR2 SYGVKD.

This sequence joins TRBV28 and TRBJ1-1; D ambiguous. V was shortened by 2 bases and J by 6 bases, with 10 bases between the two germline ends. Germline V gene sequence: CDR1 MDHEN, CDR2 SYDVKM. CDR3 size: 13 residues. In DNA form, the CDR3 reads TGTGCCAGCAGTTTAATAAGGTCCCCTGAAGCTTTCTTT. This sequence encodes CASSLIRSPEAFF.

This clonotype was counted ten times or more. The rearrangement uses TRBV6-1 and TRBJ2-7; D is uncertain. Trimming shortened V by 2 bases and J by 3 bases, and 2 bases separated the two germline ends. The CDR3 runs 11 residues. Germline values: CDR1 MNHNS, CDR2 SASEGT. The CDR3 bases are TGTGCCAGCAGTGAATTCTACGAGCAGTACTTC. Translation gives CASSEFYEQYF.

In regard to this clonotype: This sequence may be a read error, since a much larger clone differs from it by one base. Since no conserved phenylalanine or tryptophan closes the CDR3, a read error is the likely cause. This chain connects TRBV29-1 to TRBJ1-1, with D possibly being TRBD1 (5 bases). Trimming left V 6 bases short and J 5 bases short, with 16 bases between. This CDR3 has 13 amino acids. Germline V lookup: CDR1 SQVTM, CDR2 ANQGSEA. As DNA, the CDR3 is TGCAGCGTGACACGGGGGGTGGGGACTGAAGCTTTCCTT. This codes for CSVTRGVGTEAFL.

This clonotype came up a few times. A read error is possible here, since a much larger clone lies one base away. The rearrangement joins TRBV29-1 to TRBJ2-5; a weak D match, TRBD2 (6 bases). The CDR3 loop spans 14 amino acids. V was clipped by 8 bases and J by 2 bases, with 18 bases between them. Germline-derived CDR1 and CDR2 are SQVTM and ANQGSEA. The chain's CDR3 is CSLTRAGNQETQYF. CDR3 DNA: TGCAGCCTAACGAGGGCGGGGAATCAAGAGACCCAGTACTTC.

The chain uses TRBV5-1 and TRBJ2-1; D remains ambiguous. Germline CDR1 and CDR2: SGHRS and YFSETQ. The length of the CDR3 is 13 residues. Trimming removed 4 bases at V and 8 bases at J, with 13 bases between. In DNA, the CDR3 is TGCGCCAGCAGCGTGTACGGGTGGGATGAGCAGTTCTTC. Protein product: CASSVYGWDEQFF.